The 8 T cell receptor beta chains listed next were all sequenced from one sample in a study of blood T cells in healthy people across ages. The use of a sample-barcoded 5' primer and a J-beta primer mix characterized a second PCR of about 6 to 11 cycles. TCRdb reanalysed the 5' RACE reads using MiXCR and keeps one entry per CDR3 protein. Found here are 750,000 to 850,000 distinct CDR3 sequences, 20% to 30% of them singletons; the top ten hold around 3.6%. The same specimen was also included in a second study, on T cells of mothers and their children.

Sequencing was done on a sample of blood. Receptors were obtained from a boy younger than 18 in good health.

This clonotype was found a few times. V is TRBV25-1 and J is TRBJ1-6, with TRBD1 as a possible D gene (5 bases). The V end lost 10 bases, the J end lost 0 bases, and 22 bases lay between the germline ends. CDR1 is MGHDK, CDR2 SYGVNS, per germline. The CDR3 spans 18 residues. The chain's CDR3 is CATSGQGKTSSYNSPLHF. The CDR3 region has the DNA TGTGCCACCTCGGGGCAGGGAAAGACCAGCTCCTATAATTCACCCCTCCACTTT.

This clonotype was seen only a few times. This chain links TRBV7-2 with TRBJ2-5, with 10 bases lining up with TRBD1. Trimming cost V 5 bases and J 3 bases; bases outside gene matches: 6. CDR3 length: 15 amino acids. Germline V gene sequence: CDR1 SGHTA, CDR2 FQGNSA. The CDR3 loop is CASSTMTGGEETQYF. CDR3 nucleotide sequence: TGTGCCAGCAGCACGATGACAGGGGGCGAAGAGACCCAGTACTTC.

At least ten counts were recorded for this clonotype. This chain links TRBV4-3 with TRBJ1-3; D is perhaps TRBD1 (6 bases). This CDR3 has 16 residues. With 1 base removed from V and 2 bases from J, the gap between germline ends came to 12 bases. Germline CDR1 reads LGHNA; CDR2 reads YSLEER. As DNA, the CDR3 is TGCGCCAGCAGCCAAGCTGCGACAGGAACTGGAAACACCATATATTTT. Protein product: CASSQAATGTGNTIYF.

The V call is TRBV29-1, the J call TRBJ1-4, with 8 positions matching TRBD1. Germline CDR1 is SQVTM and CDR2 is ANQGSEA. There are 13 residues in the CDR3. J was trimmed by 8 bases and V by 7 bases; bases with no gene match: 9. DNA of the CDR3: TGCAGCGCCGCGGACAGGGAGCGCGAAAAACTGTTTTTT. The encoded protein is CSAADREREKLFF.

The rearrangement joins TRBV5-1 to TRBJ1-4, with unresolved D. The V gene lost 4 bases and the J gene lost 3 bases, with 13 bases spanning the gap. Germline loops: CDR1 SGHRS, CDR2 YFSETQ. This CDR3 comprises 15 residues. The DNA for the CDR3 is TGCGCCAGCAGCCCATCCGATGGGTCTAATGAAAAACTGTTTTTT. Translating it yields CASSPSDGSNEKLFF. The full variable domain, with the rest looked up from reference TRBV5-1 and TRBJ1-4, is KAGVTQTPRYLIKTRGQQVTLSCSPISGHRSVSWYQQTPGQGLQFLFEYFSETQRNKGNFPGRFSGRQFSNSRSEMNVSTLELGDSALYLCASSPSDGSNEKLFFGSGTQLSVL.

This clonotype was found a few times. The V and J genes are TRBV6-6 and TRBJ1-3; D is uncertain. CDR1 MNHNY and CDR2 SVGAGI come from the germline V gene (reference sequence). The CDR3 consists of 10 residues. Trimming took 8 bases from V and 7 from J, leaving 6 bases between them. The CDR3, as DNA: TGTGCCAGCGGAAGGAACACCATATATTTT. It yields the protein CASGRNTIYF.

This clonotype turned up a few times. V and J are TRBV6-6 and TRBJ1-1; 7 bases align to TRBD1. This CDR3 region has 13 residues. Germline V gives CDR1 MNHNY, CDR2 SVGAGI (reference sequence). J lost 11 bases, V lost 0 bases, and 6 bases had no gene match. Here the CDR3 reads CASSYSAGGDAFF. In nucleotides, the CDR3 is TGTGCCAGCAGTTACTCGGCAGGGGGAGACGCTTTCTTT.

In regard to this clonotype: One junction end does not reproduce the germline sequence, and a read error may be involved. This rearrangement joins TRBV29-1 to TRBJ2-5, with a possible D match to TRBD2 (5 bases). Near its end, the DNA agrees better with TRBJ2-1, so the J call may be wrong. The germline gives CDR1 SQVTM, CDR2 ANQGSEA. This CDR3 region has 15 residues. The CDR3 protein is CSVTPGLGLKNEQFF. In DNA form, the CDR3 reads TGTAGCGTCACCCCCGGTCTAGGCCTAAAGAATGAGCAGTTCTTC.